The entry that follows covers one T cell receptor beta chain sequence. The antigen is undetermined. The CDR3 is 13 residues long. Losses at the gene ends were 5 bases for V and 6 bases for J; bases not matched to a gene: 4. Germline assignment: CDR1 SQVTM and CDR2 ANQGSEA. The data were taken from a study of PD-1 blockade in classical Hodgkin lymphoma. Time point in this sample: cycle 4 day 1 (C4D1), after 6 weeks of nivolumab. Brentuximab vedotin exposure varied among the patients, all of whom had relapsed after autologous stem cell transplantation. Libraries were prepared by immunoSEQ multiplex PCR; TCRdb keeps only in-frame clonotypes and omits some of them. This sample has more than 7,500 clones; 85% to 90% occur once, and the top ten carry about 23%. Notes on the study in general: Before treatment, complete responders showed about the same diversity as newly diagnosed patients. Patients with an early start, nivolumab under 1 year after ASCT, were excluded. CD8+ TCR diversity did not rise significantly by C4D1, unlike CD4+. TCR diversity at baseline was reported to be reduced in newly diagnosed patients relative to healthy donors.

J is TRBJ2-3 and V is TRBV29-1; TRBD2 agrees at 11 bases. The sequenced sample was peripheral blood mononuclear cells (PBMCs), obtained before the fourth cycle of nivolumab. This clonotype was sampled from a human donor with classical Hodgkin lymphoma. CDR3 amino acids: CSVLTSGTDTQYF. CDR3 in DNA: TGCAGCGTTTTGACTAGCGGGACTGATACGCAGTATTTT.